This T cell receptor beta chain was identified in a study of tumor and adjacent non-tumor tissue in lung cancer. Study context: The patients, roughly eleven men and a few women, were roughly 31 to 85 with stage I to III disease. Each sample yielded approximately 4 million productive TCRbeta reads on average. Broader study findings: Patients with more diverse tumor TCRs had worse survival.

The CDR3 loop spans 13 amino acids. V was trimmed by 5 bases and J by 4 bases, leaving 8 bases between them. Three rounds of nested PCR, following a modified ARM-PCR protocol, produced the TCRbeta library. Via MiXCR, TCRdb re-called the multiplex PCR reads, giving one row per CDR3 protein. The data show some 95,000 distinct CDR3 sequences, 80% seen once. Worth noting for this clonotype: Its antigen is currently unknown.

RNA was extracted from bulk tissue without any cell sorting. Distant lung tissue was collected more than 3 cm away from the tumor edge. Donors were chemotherapy-naive, newly diagnosed lung cancer surgical patients in China, August–late 2014. Source material: distant non-tumor lung tissue. This TCR was recovered from a man in his fifties or sixties with small cell lung cancer. V gene TRBV12-3 or TRBV12-4 combines with J gene TRBJ2-2; D not certain. The DNA for the CDR3 is TGTGCCAGCAGTGACAATTTCACCGGGGAGCTGTTTTTT. Protein: CASSDNFTGELFF.